The 25 T cell receptor beta chains below come from one sample, sequenced in a study of T cell repertoires in cytomegalovirus infection. One entry per CDR3 protein, called by TCRdb with MiXCR from the reads. In the table there are around 530,000 distinct CDR3 sequences, 26% of which are singletons. The sample was PBMCs. These receptors were taken from a human donor in good health (CMV status not recorded). Some clones in this sample may be carry-over from other donors' samples.

The chain links TRBV12-3 or TRBV12-4 to TRBJ1-2; D uncertain. The CDR3 sequence is 16 residues long. V was trimmed by 6 bases and J by 0 bases, leaving 17 bases between them. The CDR3 DNA reads as TGTGCCAGCAGCCCCCCTTGGGGAGCCGCTAACTATGGCTACACCTTC. As protein: CASSPPWGAANYGYTF.

The chain links TRBV7-9 to TRBJ2-3; TRBD2 is a possible D gene (6 bases). The CDR3 consists of 14 residues. Trimming pared 3 bases from V and 5 bases from J, leaving 12 bases between. Germline CDR1 SEHNR, CDR2 FQNEAQ (reference sequence). CDR3 in amino acids: CASSFIGSGDTQYF. DNA of the CDR3: TGTGCCAGCAGCTTTATCGGGAGTGGAGATACGCAGTATTTT.

This clonotype was observed a handful of times. The chain couples TRBV6-6 to TRBJ2-5, with 8 bases that match TRBD2. The V gene end was trimmed by 8 bases and the J gene end by 3 bases; junction bases not matched to a gene: 5. CDR1 is MNHNY and CDR2 is SVGAGI in the germline V gene (reference sequence). This CDR3 region has 13 residues. The CDR3 loop reads CASGGTSEETQYF. The CDR3 DNA follows: TGTGCCAGCGGGGGGACTAGTGAAGAGACCCAGTACTTC.

At least ten counts were recorded for this clonotype. The chain combines TRBV7-8 with TRBJ1-2; D unresolved. Deletions cut 1 base from V and 4 bases from J, with 4 bases between. Looked up from germline, CDR1 is SGHVS and CDR2 is FQNEAQ. This CDR3 is built from 12 residues. The CDR3 reads CASSLDSYGYTF. CDR3 bases: TGTGCCAGCAGCTTAGACAGCTATGGCTACACCTTC.

The V call is TRBV25-1, the J call TRBJ1-3; D possibly corresponds to TRBD1 (5 bases). This CDR3 is built from 15 residues. The ends were cut back, 4 bases at V and 1 base at J, with 11 bases in the middle. From germline, CDR1 is MGHDK and CDR2 SYGVNS. CDR3 sequence: CASSVPGASGNTIYF. The CDR3 DNA follows: TGTGCCAGCAGTGTACCCGGGGCGTCTGGAAACACCATATATTTT.

This rearrangement joins TRBV11-2 to TRBJ1-1, with TRBD1 as a possible D gene (5 bases). Germline V gene sequence: CDR1 SGHAT, CDR2 FQNNGV. CDR3 length equals 12 residues. With 6 bases removed from V and 6 bases from J, the gap between germline ends came to 11 bases. CDR3 in DNA: TGTGCCAGCAGTAGGGACGTCCCTGAAGCTTTCTTT. It is translated as CASSRDVPEAFF.

This clonotype was seen a handful of times. V gene TRBV15 combines with J gene TRBJ2-5; D is ambiguous. CDR3 length: 14 residues. V dropped 0 bases and J dropped 1 base, with 6 bases sitting between them. Germline assignment: CDR1 LNHNV and CDR2 YYDKDF (reference sequence). The chain's CDR3 is CATSRDAGQETQYF. The CDR3 region has the DNA TGTGCCACCAGCAGAGACGCCGGCCAAGAGACCCAGTACTTC.

The genes are TRBV6-1 and TRBJ1-3; no firm D call. The germline gives CDR1 MNHNS, CDR2 SASEGT. V was shortened by 0 bases and J by 0 bases, with 12 bases between the two germline ends. This CDR3 is built from 17 residues. Written as DNA, the CDR3 is TGTGCCAGCAGTGAAGCGCAGATCTCGAGCTCTGGAAACACCATATATTTT. Translating gives CASSEAQISSSGNTIYF.

This clonotype came up a few times. This rearrangement joins TRBV7-6 to TRBJ2-7; 15 nucleotides agree with TRBD2. The CDR3 contains 19 residues. Germline assignment: CDR1 SGHVS and CDR2 FNYEAQ. V shed 5 bases and J 0 bases; nucleotides not matched to a gene: 11. As DNA, the CDR3 is TGTGCCAGCAGCCCCCCGGGACTAGCGGGAGGTTCGGCCTCCTACGAGCAGTACTTC. Protein product: CASSPPGLAGGSASYEQYF.

V usage is TRBV18 and J usage is TRBJ2-3; D uncertain. This CDR3 comprises 13 residues. The V end was cut by 6 bases, the J end by 5 bases, with 12 bases between. Germline loops: CDR1 KGHSH, CDR2 LQKENI. The CDR3 loop is CASSSDFGDTQYF. CDR3 nucleotides: TGTGCCAGCTCGTCAGACTTTGGAGATACGCAGTATTTT.

J is TRBJ1-2 and V is TRBV25-1, with 7 bases that match TRBD1. CDR1 is MGHDK, CDR2 SYGVNS, per germline. With V trimmed by 6 bases and J by 6 bases, 7 bases remained unmatched. This CDR3 spans 13 amino acids. The CDR3 nucleotides read TGTGCCAGCAGGCAGAGCAGGGGGGATGGCTACACCTTC. It specifies CASRQSRGDGYTF.

This clonotype was seen repeatedly, ten times or more. The rearrangement joins TRBV12-3 or TRBV12-4 to TRBJ1-1; no firm D call. The CDR3 sequence is 14 residues long. Between the trimmed V and J ends, which lost 2 bases and 5 bases, there was a span of 12 bases. The CDR3, as DNA: TGTGCCAGCAGTTTACGGCGGATGGTGACTGAAGCTTTCTTT. Protein product: CASSLRRMVTEAFF.

This clonotype was seen just once. This chain links TRBV11-2 with TRBJ2-7, with D perhaps TRBD2 (7 bases). Trimming pared 5 bases from V and 7 bases from J, leaving 18 bases between. CDR3 length equals 14 residues. The V gene's germline CDR1 is SGHAT and CDR2 FQNNGV. The CDR3 loop reads CASSTLRGAWEQYF. The DNA of the CDR3 is TGTGCCAGCAGCACCCTCCGGGGGGCTTGGGAGCAGTACTTC.

In this sample, this clonotype turned up a few times. The chain is built from TRBV12-3 or TRBV12-4 and TRBJ2-1; D not certain. CDR3 size: 13 residues. Trimming shortened V by 3 bases and J by 9 bases, and 12 bases separated the two germline ends. The CDR3 here is CASSFNSLSEQFF. Here the CDR3 DNA reads TGTGCCAGCAGTTTTAACTCGCTCTCTGAGCAGTTCTTC.

The chain couples TRBV12-3 or TRBV12-4 to TRBJ2-1; D might be TRBD1 (9 bases). This CDR3 is built from 19 residues. Deletions cut 3 bases from V and 2 bases from J, with 23 bases between. The CDR3: CASSFWDRVREGPYNEQFF. The CDR3 nucleotides read TGTGCCAGCAGTTTCTGGGACAGGGTCCGGGAGGGCCCCTACAATGAGCAGTTCTTC.

The CDR3 loop reads CASSEDRGNTGELFF. CDR3 coding DNA: TGTGCCAGCAGTGAGGACAGGGGGAACACCGGGGAGCTGTTTTTT. This chain connects TRBV6-1 to TRBJ2-2; TRBD1 aligns across 9 bases. Trimming took 3 bases from V and 1 from J; bases not matched to a gene: 0. This CDR3 contains 15 residues. Germline values: CDR1 MNHNS, CDR2 SASEGT.

This clonotype was detected a few times. V usage is TRBV29-1 and J usage is TRBJ2-3; 7 bases align to TRBD1. The CDR3 has 15 residues. Germline V CDR1 and CDR2: SQVTM, ANQGSEA. Losses at the gene ends were 6 bases for V and 8 bases for J; bases not matched to a gene: 17. The CDR3 here is CSVRTLQTGKGTQYF. The CDR3 DNA sequence: TGCAGCGTCCGAACCCTACAGACAGGGAAGGGTACGCAGTATTTT.

This clonotype was seen a few times. The chain links TRBV29-1 to TRBJ2-5; the D gene could be TRBD1 or TRBD2 (5 bases each). This CDR3 is 11 amino acids long. The germline CDR1 and CDR2 sequences are SQVTM and ANQGSEA. Trimming removed 6 bases at V and 7 bases at J, with 12 bases between. In nucleotides, the CDR3 is TGCAGCGTGTTGCCCGGGACGACCCAGTACTTC. Its protein product is CSVLPGTTQYF. Together with reference TRBV29-1 and TRBJ2-5, the CDR3 gives the full variable domain: SAVISQKPSRDICQRGTSLTIQCQVDSQVTMMFWYRQQPGQSLTLIATANQGSEATYESGFVIDKFPISRPNLTFSTLTVSNMSPEDSSIYLCSVLPGTTQYFGPGTRLLVL.

This clonotype was counted only a few times. This chain connects TRBV7-9 to TRBJ1-5; 7 bases agree with TRBD1. Germline V gene data show CDR1 as SEHNR and CDR2 as FQNEAQ (reference sequence). The CDR3 has 16 amino acids. Unmatched junction bases numbered 4, after V lost 0 bases and J lost 2 bases. CDR3 DNA: TGTGCCAGCAGCTTAGCGACAGGGCCTGGCAATCAGCCCCAGCATTTT. Protein sequence: CASSLATGPGNQPQHF.

V usage is TRBV6-1 and J usage is TRBJ1-5, with D unresolved. There are 13 residues in the CDR3. Germline assignment: CDR1 MNHNS and CDR2 SASEGT. Trimming left V 3 bases short and J 3 bases short, with 6 bases between. CDR3 sequence (DNA): TGTGCCAGCAGTGACAGTATCAATCAGCCCCAGCATTTT. As protein: CASSDSINQPQHF.

This clonotype has at least ten counts. V gene TRBV12-3 or TRBV12-4 combines with J gene TRBJ2-1; D tentatively reads TRBD1 or TRBD2 (5 bases each). Trimming took 1 base from V and 6 from J, leaving 13 bases between them. This CDR3 is 15 amino acids long. The CDR3: CASSLGLGVGNEQFF. Written as DNA, the CDR3 is TGTGCCAGCAGTTTAGGACTGGGGGTGGGCAATGAGCAGTTCTTC.

This clonotype was seen only a few times. This chain links TRBV5-4 with TRBJ1-1, with 7 bases aligning to TRBD1. V lost 4 bases to trimming and J lost 1 base; unmatched junction nucleotides: 4. The CDR3 totals 14 residues. CDR1 and CDR2 from the germline V gene are SGHNT and YYREEE (reference sequence). CDR3 amino acids: CASSKQGSNTEAFF. CDR3 nucleotide sequence: TGTGCCAGCAGCAAACAGGGGTCGAACACTGAAGCTTTCTTT.

The chain's CDR3 is CASSLPGSGQETQYF. CDR3 nucleotides: TGTGCCAGCAGCCTACCGGGGAGCGGCCAAGAGACCCAGTACTTC. The chain combines TRBV11-2 with TRBJ2-5; the D gene is possibly TRBD2 (5 bases). Germline values: CDR1 SGHAT, CDR2 FQNNGV. V was clipped by 5 bases and J by 1 base, with 14 bases between them. The CDR3 contains 15 residues.

The CDR3 DNA sequence: TGTGCCAGCAGTTTAGTAGGGGTGGGTCAGCCCCAGCATTTT. Protein sequence: CASSLVGVGQPQHF. V and J are TRBV12-3 or TRBV12-4 and TRBJ1-5; tentatively, D is TRBD1 (5 bases). The germline V and J ends were trimmed by 1 base and 6 bases, with 10 bases remaining between them. This CDR3 spans 14 amino acids.

J is TRBJ2-5 and V is TRBV7-2, with 7 bases that match TRBD1. This CDR3 is built from 13 residues. Germline V gives CDR1 SGHTA, CDR2 FQGNSA. Losses at the gene ends were 4 bases for V and 5 bases for J; bases not matched to a gene: 4. CDR3 region: CASSYDRDETQYF. CDR3 DNA: TGTGCCAGCAGCTACGACAGGGACGAGACCCAGTACTTC. Full variable domain (missing parts from reference TRBV7-2 and TRBJ2-5): GAGVSQSPSNKVTEKGKDVELRCDPISGHTALYWYRQSLGQGLEFLIYFQGNSAPDKSGLPSDRFSAERTGGSVSTLTIQRTQQEDSAVYLCASSYDRDETQYFGPGTRLLVL.